The clone carrying this T cell receptor beta chain has a handful of counts. At one boundary the junction diverges from the germline segment, which might be a read error. None of the patients had undergone any treatment ahead of thyroid surgery. CDR1 and CDR2 (germline): MNHNS, SASEGT. The CDR3 covers 16 residues. As handled by the study authors: The distant-metastasis classifier for papillary thyroid cancer was built from CDR3 differences across clinicopathological groups. TCRdb re-analyzed the PCR reads through MiXCR. TCRdb, rather than the study authors, made the V and J calls. The repertoire includes 50,000 to 70,000 clones, about 4% of them detected once, and around 20% sits in the top ten. The data were taken from a study of metastatic and nonmetastatic thyroid tumors. On the study more broadly: Repertoire comparison spanned blood and tumor or nodule tissue of malignant and benign thyroid patients.

The chain recombines TRBV6-1 with TRBJ1-2, with D hard to call. The clonotype comes from a female donor with papillary thyroid cancer or a benign thyroid nodule (not recorded which). Some clones in this sample may be carry-over from other donors' samples. Source material: blood. The chain's CDR3 is CASSEAVERTNCGYTF. The CDR3 DNA reads as TGTGCCAGCAGTGAAGCCGTTGAGAGAACTAACTGTGGCTACACCTTC.